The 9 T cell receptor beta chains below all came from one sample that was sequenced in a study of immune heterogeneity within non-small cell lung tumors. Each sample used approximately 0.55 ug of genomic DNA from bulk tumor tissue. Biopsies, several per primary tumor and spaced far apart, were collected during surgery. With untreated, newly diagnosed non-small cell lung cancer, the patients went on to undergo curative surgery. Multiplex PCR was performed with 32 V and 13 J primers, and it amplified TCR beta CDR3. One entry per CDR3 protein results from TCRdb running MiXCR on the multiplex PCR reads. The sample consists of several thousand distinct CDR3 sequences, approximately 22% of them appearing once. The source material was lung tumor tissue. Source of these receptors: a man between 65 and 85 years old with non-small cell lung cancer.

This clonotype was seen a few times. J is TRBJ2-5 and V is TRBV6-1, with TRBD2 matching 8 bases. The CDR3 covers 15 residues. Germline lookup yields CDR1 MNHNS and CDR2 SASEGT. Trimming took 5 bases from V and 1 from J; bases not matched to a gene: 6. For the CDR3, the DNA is TGTGCCAGCAGTTTCGAAGGACTAGCCCAAGAGACCCAGTACTTC. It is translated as CASSFEGLAQETQYF.

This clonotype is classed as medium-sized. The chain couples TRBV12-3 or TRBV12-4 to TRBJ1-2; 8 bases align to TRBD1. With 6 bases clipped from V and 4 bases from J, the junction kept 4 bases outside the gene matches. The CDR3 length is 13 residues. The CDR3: CASRTTGGYGYTF. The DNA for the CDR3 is TGTGCCAGCAGAACTACAGGGGGCTATGGCTACACCTTC.

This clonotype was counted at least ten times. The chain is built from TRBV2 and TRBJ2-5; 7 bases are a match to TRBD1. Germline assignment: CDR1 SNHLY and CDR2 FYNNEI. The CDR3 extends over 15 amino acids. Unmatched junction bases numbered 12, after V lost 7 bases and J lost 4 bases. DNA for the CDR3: TGTGCCAGCATCGAAGGGGGCTTGAGAGGAGAGACCCAGTACTTC. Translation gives CASIEGGLRGETQYF.

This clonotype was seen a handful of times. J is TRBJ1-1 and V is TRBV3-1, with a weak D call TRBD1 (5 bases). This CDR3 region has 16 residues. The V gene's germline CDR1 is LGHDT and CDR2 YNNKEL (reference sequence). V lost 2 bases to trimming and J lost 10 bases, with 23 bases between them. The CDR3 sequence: CASSQQNYGHLARAFF. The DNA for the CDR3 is TGTGCCAGCAGCCAACAAAATTATGGACACCTGGCACGAGCTTTCTTT.

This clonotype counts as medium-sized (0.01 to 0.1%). Here the CDR3 DNA reads TGTGCCAGCAGCCTGGGGGGAGCGGGGGATACGCAGTATTTT. Encoded protein: CASSLGGAGDTQYF. The chain is built from TRBV7-9 and TRBJ2-3; 7 bases are shared with TRBD2. Losses at the gene ends were 5 bases for V and 6 bases for J; bases not matched to a gene: 8. The CDR3 totals 14 residues. Looked up from germline, CDR1 is SEHNR and CDR2 is FQNEAQ (reference sequence).

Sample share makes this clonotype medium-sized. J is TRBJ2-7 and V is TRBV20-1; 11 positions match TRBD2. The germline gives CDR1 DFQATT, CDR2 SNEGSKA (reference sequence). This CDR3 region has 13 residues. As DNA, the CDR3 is TGCGGTGGGACTAGCGGTATGTCCTACGAGCAGTACTTC. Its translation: CGGTSGMSYEQYF.

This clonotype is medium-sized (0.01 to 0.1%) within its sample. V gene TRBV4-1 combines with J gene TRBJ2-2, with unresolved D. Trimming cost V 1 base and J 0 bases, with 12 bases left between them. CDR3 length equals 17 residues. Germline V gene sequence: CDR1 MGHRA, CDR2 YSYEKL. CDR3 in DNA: TGCGCCAGCAGCCAAGGCTTTGGAGATTCGAACACCGGGGAGCTGTTTTTT. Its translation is CASSQGFGDSNTGELFF.

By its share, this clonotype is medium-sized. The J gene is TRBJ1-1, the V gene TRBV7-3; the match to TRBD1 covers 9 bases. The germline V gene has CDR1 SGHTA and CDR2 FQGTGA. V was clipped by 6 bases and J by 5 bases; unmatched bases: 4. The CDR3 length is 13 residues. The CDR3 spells CASSRGQGTEAFF. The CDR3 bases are TGTGCCAGCAGTAGGGGACAGGGTACTGAAGCTTTCTTT. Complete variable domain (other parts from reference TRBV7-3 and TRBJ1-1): GAGVSQTPSNKVTEKGKYVELRCDPISGHTALYWYRQSLGQGPEFLIYFQGTGAADDSGLPNDRFFAVRPEGSVSTLKIQRTERGDSAVYLCASSRGQGTEAFFGQGTRLTVV.

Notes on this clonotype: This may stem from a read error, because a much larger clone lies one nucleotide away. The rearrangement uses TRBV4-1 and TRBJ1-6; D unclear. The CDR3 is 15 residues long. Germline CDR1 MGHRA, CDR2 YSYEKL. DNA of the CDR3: TGCGCCAGCAGCCAAGATCGATCGTCGGGTTCACCCCCCCACTTT. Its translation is CASSQDRSSGSPPHF.